A selection of T cell receptor beta chains follows, all from one sample in a study of T cells in Graves' hyperthyroidism and ophthalmopathy. TCRdb recomputed calls from the multiplex PCR reads with MiXCR, one row per CDR3 protein. The sample contains fewer than 300,000 distinct CDR3 sequences, 20% to 30% of which appear only once. Sequencing was carried out using blood. The receptors come from a man in his forties with Graves' hyperthyroidism that later progressed to Graves' ophthalmopathy. The CDR3 runs from the conserved cysteine through the conserved F or W. The D gene is left open where the match is weak. Rows may omit the clone size; those that give it use once, few, many or a size class.

V gene,clone size,J gene,D gene,CDR3 DNA,CDR3 protein
TRBV6-1,many,TRBJ1-5,.,TGTGCCAGCATCGGGACTATCAATCAGCCCCAGCATTTT,CASIGTINQPQHF
TRBV12-3/TRBV12-4,.,TRBJ1-1,.,TGTGCCAGCACCCGATTCGCTGAAGCTTTCTTT,CASTRFAEAFF
TRBV9,many,TRBJ2-7,TRBD2,TGTGCCAGCAGCGCCAACGCCCGAGCGGGAGGGATTGAGCAGTACTTC,CASSANARAGGIEQYF
TRBV6-2/TRBV6-3,once,TRBJ2-7,.,TGTGCCAGCAGTTACCGAGCGGCGCCCTACGAGCAGTACTTC,CASSYRAAPYEQYF
TRBV20-1,.,TRBJ2-7,TRBD2,TGCAGTGCTGGGCTAGCGGGTACCTCCTACGAGCAGTACTTC,CSAGLAGTSYEQYF
TRBV7-8,many,TRBJ2-5,TRBD2,TGTGCCAGCAGCCCCCTGGCGGGAGGGCCCGTTGGGACCCAGTACTTC,CASSPLAGGPVGTQYF
TRBV9,many,TRBJ2-2,TRBD2,TGTGCCAGCAGCGAAACTAGCGGGAGGGCCGGGGAGCTGTTTTTT,CASSETSGRAGELFF
TRBV6-5,.,TRBJ2-5,.,TGTGCCAGCAGTTACTCGATCAGGGAGACCCAGTACTTC,CASSYSIRETQYF
TRBV3-1,many,TRBJ1-1,.,TGTGCCAGCAGCCAATCGCGGGTTGAAGCTTTCTTT,CASSQSRVEAFF
TRBV5-1,.,TRBJ2-7,TRBD1,TGCGCCACCAGCAAGGGGGACAGCTACGAGCAGTACTTC,CATSKGDSYEQYF
TRBV28,medium-sized,TRBJ2-7,TRBD2,TGTGCCAGCAGTTTCCTCCAGGGAGGGTACGAGCAGTACTTC,CASSFLQGGYEQYF
TRBV28,many,TRBJ2-5,TRBD2,TGTGCCAGCAAGATTGACACCCGGGGGGCCCAGTACTTC,CASKIDTRGAQYF
TRBV15,many,TRBJ2-5,.,TGTGCCACCAGCAGACGCATCGTAAACCAAGAGACCCAGTACTTC,CATSRRIVNQETQYF
TRBV6-2/TRBV6-3,.,TRBJ1-1,TRBD1,TGTGCCAGCAGTCTGCGGGACAGGGGGAACACTGAAGCTTTCTTT,CASSLRDRGNTEAFF
TRBV6-5,.,TRBJ1-1,.,TGTGCCAGCAGTTACTCCCCCAGGTCCGGGAACACTGAAGCTTTCTTT,CASSYSPRSGNTEAFF
TRBV20-1,.,TRBJ2-7,TRBD2,TGCAGTGCTTCTTCCGGGACTAGCGCCTACGAGCAGTACTTC,CSASSGTSAYEQYF
TRBV6-1,many,TRBJ1-5,TRBD1,TGCGCCAGCGGACAGGCAAATCAGCCCCAGCATTTT,CASGQANQPQHF
TRBV7-6,many,TRBJ2-5,.,TGTGCCAGCAGCTCCTACAGGGAAGAGACCCAGTACTTC,CASSSYREETQYF
TRBV5-1,many,TRBJ2-5,TRBD1,TGCGCCAGCCAACCTTTACTACATACCGGGACAGGAAACCAAGAGACCCAGTACTTC,CASQPLLHTGTGNQETQYF
TRBV6-7,many,TRBJ2-2,.,TGTGCCAGCAGTTTCCCGAGAGATCCCCGGCCCGGGGAGCTGTTTTTT,CASSFPRDPRPGELFF
TRBV12-3/TRBV12-4,.,TRBJ2-5,.,TGTGGCAGCAGTTACGGGGGCGGGGACCAAGAGACCCAGTACTTC,CGSSYGGGDQETQYF
TRBV12-3/TRBV12-4,many,TRBJ2-5,TRBD1,TGTGCCAGCAGTTCCGGACGACAGGGTAGCGAGACCCAGTACTTC,CASSSGRQGSETQYF
TRBV20-1,many,TRBJ1-2,.,TGCAGTGCTAGAGACAGGCTTAGGAAGATCTATGGCTACACCTTC,CSARDRLRKIYGYTF
TRBV7-9,many,TRBJ1-2,.,TGTGCCAGCAGCCCACAGGGATGGAGGTATGGCTACACCTTC,CASSPQGWRYGYTF
TRBV6-1,.,TRBJ2-7,TRBD1,TGTGCCAGCTACGGGCGGGACAGGCCCTACGAGCAGTACTTC,CASYGRDRPYEQYF
TRBV28,many,TRBJ2-6,.,TGTGCCAGCACAGGACGAGATTTCTCTGGGGCCAACGTCCTGACTTTC,CASTGRDFSGANVLTF
TRBV10-3,many,TRBJ1-2,TRBD1,TGTGCCATCAGTGACCCAGGGGGGGTCTATGGCTACACCTTC,CAISDPGGVYGYTF
TRBV6-1,many,TRBJ1-5,.,TGTGCCTCCCGTGGGAGTTCTGATCAGCCCCAGCATTTT,CASRGSSDQPQHF
TRBV20-1,many,TRBJ2-5,TRBD2,TGCAGTGCTAGCCCCAGACTAGCGGAGCAAGAGACCCAGTACTTC,CSASPRLAEQETQYF
TRBV19,many,TRBJ1-1,.,TGTGCCAGTAGTGAAGAACGGGACCTAATTACAAACACTGAAGCTTTCTTT,CASSEERDLITNTEAFF
TRBV6-2/TRBV6-3,few,TRBJ2-2,.,TGTGCCAGCCGTTCTGAGAAAGGGTCGTGGGAGATGGGCACCGGGGAGCTGTTTTTT,CASRSEKGSWEMGTGELFF
TRBV7-8,many,TRBJ2-7,TRBD2,TGTGCCAGCAGCTCGACTAGCGGGAGCTTCAGCGAGCAGTACTTC,CASSSTSGSFSEQYF
TRBV6-5,many,TRBJ2-2,TRBD1,TGTGCCAGCAGCCAGCCGGACAGGGGTTCCGGGGAGCTGTTTTTT,CASSQPDRGSGELFF
TRBV6-2/TRBV6-3,few,TRBJ1-5,.,TGTGCCAGCAGTTACGATGCAGAAAGGATGATAGATAGCAATCAGCCCCAGCATTTT,CASSYDAERMIDSNQPQHF
TRBV20-1,once,TRBJ2-5,.,TGCAGTGCTAGAGGGTGGACGGGAGAAGTGGTGGAGACCCAGTACTTC,CSARGWTGEVVETQYF
TRBV18,.,TRBJ1-5,.,TGTGCCAGCTCCCCACAGGACGAGATACAGCCCCAGCATTTT,CASSPQDEIQPQHF
TRBV28,.,TRBJ2-2,.,TGTGCCAGCAGTTATCGTGCCACCGGGGAGCTGTTTTTT,CASSYRATGELFF
TRBV12-3/TRBV12-4,many,TRBJ1-5,TRBD1,TGTGCCAGCAGAGATGGACAGGGTGGCAATCAGCCCCAGCATTTT,CASRDGQGGNQPQHF
TRBV6-5,many,TRBJ1-2,.,TGTGCCAGCAGGCAGACAAGTAACTATGGCTACACCTTC,CASRQTSNYGYTF
TRBV30,.,TRBJ2-7,.,TGTGCCTGGAGTGCAGGGGACTCCTACGAGCAGTACTTC,CAWSAGDSYEQYF
TRBV20-1,.,TRBJ1-1,.,TGCAGTGCTAGGGAGAGGACAATCATGAACACTGAAGCTTTCTTT,CSARERTIMNTEAFF